This T cell receptor (beta chain) was found in a study of a mutant IDH1 vaccine in newly diagnosed glioma. Study-wide context: Patients got their first vaccination 4-6 weeks after radiotherapy alone, or with temozolomide cycles. Patients got radiotherapy, temozolomide, or both beforehand, and most got both.

This sample's time point: week 23, last vaccination. Vaccination comprised doses that each held 300 ug of mutant IDH1 20-mer peptide, plus topical imiquimod. Donors had new WHO grade 3 or 4 IDH1-mutant, ATRX-lost astrocytomas. Repertoires were generated with immunoSEQ multiplex PCR, while TCRdb's copy carries only in-frame clones and drops some. The table includes 40,000 to 45,000 clones, around 76% detected once. Regarding this clone: The target antigen is unknown.

The V end lost 4 bases, the J end lost 3 bases, and 16 bases lay between the germline ends. The CDR3 is 16 residues long. Germline V gene lookup returns CDR1 MDHEN and CDR2 SYDVKM. This material consisted of PBMCs, taken from a glioma patient whose treatment included an IDH1 peptide vaccine. The chain combines TRBV28 with TRBJ1-5; a weak D match, TRBD1 (5 bases). The TCR was taken from a man aged 45-65 years with glioma. Written as DNA, the CDR3 is TGTGCCAGCAGTTCCCCCCGAGAGGGGCTCAATCAGCCCCAGCATTTT. Translated, it gives CASSSPREGLNQPQHF.